These 25 T cell receptor beta chains were all obtained from the same sample, sequenced in a study of monozygotic twins with inflammatory bowel disease. TCRdb reprocessed the 5' RACE reads and reports one entry per CDR3 protein, with no DNA. The ten most abundant clones cover 2.8% of a sample with 150,000 to 200,000 distinct CDR3 sequences. The specimen was blood. The receptor set was obtained from a human donor with ulcerative colitis or Crohn's disease, or a healthy co-twin of an affected twin (not recorded which).

V gene TRBV5-4 combines with J gene TRBJ1-1. CDR1 is SGHNT and CDR2 is YYREEE in the germline V gene (reference sequence). CDR3 size: 14 residues. This CDR3 is CASSESLDATEAFF. The variable domain in full, with the rest retrieved from reference TRBV5-4 and TRBJ1-1, is ETGVTQSPTHLIKTRGQQVTLRCSSQSGHNTVSWYQQALGQGPQFIFQYYREEENGRGNFPPRFSGLQFPNYSSELNVNALELDDSALYLCASSESLDATEAFFGQGTRLTVV.

This chain connects TRBV10-3 to TRBJ2-7; TCRdb gives TRBD1 as the D gene, but with no DNA this cannot be confirmed. The CDR3 length is 15 residues. Germline V gives CDR1 ENHRY, CDR2 SYGVKD. CDR3 loop: CAISESWDRAYEQYF.

The V gene is TRBV20-1, the J gene TRBJ2-1; the D call of TRBD1 rests on TCRdb alone, since no DNA is present to check it. Germline lookup yields CDR1 DFQATT and CDR2 SNEGSKA (reference sequence). There are 15 residues in the CDR3. The CDR3 is CSAREGRGRRNEQFF.

This sequence joins TRBV6-5 and TRBJ2-3; TCRdb indicates TRBD1, and absent DNA this call remains unverified. The CDR3 contains 18 residues. Per germline, CDR1 MNHEY and CDR2 SVGAGI. The CDR3 sequence: CASSYSPRRGGSTDTQYF.

This chain joins TRBV10-3 and TRBJ2-7; the D call of TRBD2 rests on TCRdb alone, since no DNA is present to check it. There are 15 residues in the CDR3. CDR1 is ENHRY and CDR2 is SYGVKD in the germline V gene. This chain's CDR3 is CAISEPGEGTYEQYF.

This chain's CDR3 is CASSGLGTQQETQYF. The chain is built from TRBV5-1 and TRBJ2-5; TCRdb's D gene call, TRBD1, goes unchecked for lack of DNA. The CDR3 is made up of 15 amino acids. Germline-derived CDR1 and CDR2 are SGHRS and YFSETQ.

The rearrangement joins TRBV6-1 to TRBJ2-5; there is no DNA to check the TCRdb D call of TRBD2. Germline lookup yields CDR1 MNHNS and CDR2 SASEGT. The CDR3 consists of 14 residues. This CDR3 reads CASSQENGRPSQYF.

V and J are TRBV5-6 and TRBJ2-5; the D gene TCRdb calls, TRBD1, cannot be checked with no DNA. The CDR3 length is 13 residues. Germline V gene lookup returns CDR1 SGHDT and CDR2 YYEEEE. CDR3 loop: CASSFDRGETQYF.

The chain joins TRBV19 to TRBJ2-3; the TCRdb D gene call, TRBD2, has no DNA to confirm it. The CDR3 has 15 residues. CDR1 and CDR2 (germline): LNHDA, SQIVND (reference sequence). CDR3: CASSIGGTGTDTQYF.

The V call is TRBV7-9, the J call TRBJ2-7; TCRdb gives TRBD2 as the D gene, but with no DNA this cannot be confirmed. The CDR3 is 13 residues long. Germline V lookup: CDR1 SEHNR, CDR2 FQNEAQ (reference sequence). CDR3 amino acids: CASSLTGRYEQYF.

The J gene is TRBJ2-1, the V gene TRBV24-1; the TCRdb call, TRBD2, lacks DNA for checking. From germline, CDR1 is KGHDR and CDR2 SFDVKD. CDR3 length equals 16 residues. CDR3 protein: CATSDPLAGVYDEQFF.

The chain employs TRBV6-1 and TRBJ2-7; the D call from TCRdb, TRBD2, cannot be confirmed without DNA. The germline gives CDR1 MNHNS, CDR2 SASEGT. This CDR3 has 15 residues. CDR3 residues: CASRLGPLAGYEQYF.

The gene calls are TRBV28 and TRBJ2-1; TCRdb indicates TRBD1, and absent DNA this call remains unverified. CDR1 and CDR2 from the germline V gene are MDHEN and SYDVKM. The CDR3 loop spans 14 amino acids. The chain's CDR3 is CACSLPRDSNEQFF.

This chain uses TRBV7-8 with TRBJ1-5; with no DNA, the TCRdb D assignment of TRBD1 cannot be verified. CDR3 size: 16 residues. Germline CDR1 SGHVS, CDR2 FQNEAQ. The CDR3 loop reads CASSLQQGLLNQPQHF.

The CDR3 is CASSRPVYNEQFF. The chain links TRBV5-1 to TRBJ2-1. CDR3 length: 13 residues. Germline V CDR1 and CDR2: SGHRS, YFSETQ.

The rearrangement links TRBV20-1 to TRBJ2-1; the D call of TRBD2 rests on TCRdb alone, since no DNA is present to check it. The germline gives CDR1 DFQATT, CDR2 SNEGSKA (reference sequence). This CDR3 has 14 amino acids. CDR3 residues: CSAARTSGRNEQFF.

The rearrangement links TRBV6-2 or TRBV6-3 to TRBJ2-2. The CDR3 consists of 12 residues. CDR1 is MNHEY and CDR2 is SVGEGT in the germline V gene. The CDR3 is CASKSRTGELFF.

J is TRBJ2-1 and V is TRBV6-4; TCRdb designates TRBD2, a call that cannot be tested without DNA. The CDR3 is made up of 15 amino acids. Germline V lookup: CDR1 MRHNA, CDR2 SNTAGT. The CDR3 here is CASSVRAGGYNEQFF.

V gene TRBV7-2 combines with J gene TRBJ2-5; TCRdb outputs TRBD1, but without DNA this stays unchecked. The V gene's germline CDR1 is SGHTA and CDR2 FQGNSA. The CDR3 totals 16 residues. This chain's CDR3 is CASSLKNWGRGETQYF.

J is TRBJ2-2 and V is TRBV7-9; absent DNA, TCRdb's TRBD2 call cannot be checked. CDR1 is SEHNR, CDR2 FQNEAQ, per germline (reference sequence). This CDR3 spans 16 amino acids. CDR3 in amino acids: CASSAWRVTNTGELFF.

This chain joins TRBV5-4 and TRBJ2-6. CDR3 length equals 16 residues. Germline loops: CDR1 SGHNT, CDR2 YYREEE (reference sequence). The CDR3 here is CASSSPLPSGANVLTF.

The J gene is TRBJ1-4, the V gene TRBV12-3 or TRBV12-4; TCRdb outputs TRBD1, but without DNA this stays unchecked. This CDR3 has 15 amino acids. The CDR3 reads CASTETGEANEKLFF.

This chain joins TRBV10-3 and TRBJ2-1; without DNA, the TCRdb call of TRBD2 cannot be checked. The germline V gene encodes CDR1 ENHRY and CDR2 SYGVKD. CDR3 size: 14 residues. The CDR3 loop reads CAISEEREDDEQFF.

The V and J genes are TRBV30 and TRBJ2-3; the D call from TCRdb, TRBD1, cannot be confirmed without DNA. Germline loops: CDR1 GTSNPN, CDR2 SVGIG (reference sequence). There are 14 residues in the CDR3. CDR3 amino acids: CAWSVGGGTDTQYF.

This chain connects TRBV5-1 to TRBJ1-2; the D gene TCRdb calls, TRBD1, cannot be checked with no DNA. From germline, CDR1 is SGHRS and CDR2 YFSETQ. This CDR3 is 14 amino acids long. This CDR3 is CASRPGSWDYGYTF.